The source of this T cell receptor beta chain is a study of blood T cell repertoires in COVID-19. Looking at the study overall: Material from acute and convalescent COVID-19 was sourced from the United States, Italy and Spain. T cells, B-cell-depleted T cells, or PBMCs provided the cDNA or gDNA that served as material.

V lost 0 bases, J lost 6 bases, and 4 bases stayed unmatched. The length of the CDR3 is 15 residues. Germline CDR1 and CDR2: LGHNA and YNFKEQ. Profiling relied on immunoSEQ multiplex PCR, and the TCRdb table lists in-frame clones only, not all of them. The sample lists about 270,000 clones, 85% to 90% seen once, with around 2% in the top ten. Recruits, aged roughly 18 to 90 years, lived in 24 US areas. The receptor was derived from a woman aged 18-35 years who had recovered from COVID-19. This sequence joins TRBV4-2 and TRBJ2-1; 8 positions agree with TRBD2. Material for sequencing was PBMCs or T cells enriched from blood (not recorded which). The CDR3 region has the DNA TGTGCCAGCAGCCAAGATCCAGCGGGGGCCAATGAGCAGTTCTTC. Amino acid sequence: CASSQDPAGANEQFF.